Following are 7 T cell receptor beta chains from one sample sequenced in a study of shared clonotypes between healthy human individuals. Assay: immunoSEQ multiplex PCR; the TCRdb copy retains only in-frame clones and omits some. This sample has about 470,000 clones; 70% to 80% occur once, and the top ten carry about 13%. Sequencing was carried out using PBMCs. Receptors were obtained from a woman aged 40-49 years in good health. Some clones in this sample may be carry-over from other donors' samples.

This rearrangement joins TRBV7-9 to TRBJ2-1; 8 bases are shared with TRBD1. This CDR3 is built from 14 residues. V dropped 4 bases and J dropped 8; count of bases not matched to a gene: 7. The V gene's germline CDR1 is SEHNR and CDR2 FQNEAQ (reference sequence). In DNA form, the CDR3 reads TGTGCCAGCAGCTCCCCCAGGGGGCCCTATGAGCAGTTCTTC. It translates to CASSSPRGPYEQFF.

This rearrangement joins TRBV9 to TRBJ2-2; perhaps D is TRBD1 or TRBD2 (5 bases each). The germline V gene encodes CDR1 SGDLS and CDR2 YYNGEE. The V and J ends lost 1 base and 2 bases respectively, with 9 bases between them. The CDR3 sequence is 15 residues long. The CDR3 nucleotides are TGTGCCAGCAGCGTATTCGGGGCCAACACCGGGGAGCTGTTTTTT. It translates to CASSVFGANTGELFF.

This chain joins TRBV28 and TRBJ1-1; D uncertain. Germline lookup yields CDR1 MDHEN and CDR2 SYDVKM. CDR3 length: 13 residues. Trimming took off 3 bases at V and 1 base at J, with 6 bases between the two ends. For the CDR3, the DNA is TGTGCCAGCAGTTTCCCCAGGAACACTGAAGCTTTCTTT. It translates to CASSFPRNTEAFF. Full variable domain (remainder filled in from reference TRBV28 and TRBJ1-1): DVKVTQSSRYLVKRTGEKVFLECVQDMDHENMFWYRQDPGLGLRLIYFSYDVKMKEKGDIPEGYSVSREKKERFSLILESASTNQTSMYLCASSFPRNTEAFFGQGTRLTVV.

The chain joins TRBV7-1 to TRBJ2-7, with 8 bases fitting TRBD1. TRBV7-1 falls under the ORF class, with uncertain function. This CDR3 comprises 19 residues. V shed 4 bases, J shed 1 base, and the junction held 18 bases outside the gene matches. CDR3 nucleotides: TGTGCCAGCAGCTTAGCGGTGAGAACAGGGGGACTGGGGTCCTACGAGCAGTACTTC. Its translation: CASSLAVRTGGLGSYEQYF.

The gene calls are TRBV2 and TRBJ1-1; D remains ambiguous. Trimming removed 8 bases from V and 2 bases from J, with 12 bases in between. This CDR3 is built from 13 residues. Per germline, CDR1 SNHLY and CDR2 FYNNEI. CDR3 sequence: CASQTPDNTEAFF. CDR3 nucleotide sequence: TGTGCCAGCCAGACTCCCGATAACACTGAAGCTTTCTTT.

The V gene is TRBV7-3, the J gene TRBJ1-1; D may be TRBD1 (5 bases). Trimming took 4 bases from V and 1 from J, leaving 7 bases between them. The CDR3 runs to 13 residues. Germline loops: CDR1 SGHTA, CDR2 FQGTGA. This CDR3 is CASSWGANTEAFF. CDR3 coding DNA: TGTGCCAGCAGCTGGGGCGCGAACACTGAAGCTTTCTTT.

The chain has TRBV6-1 and TRBJ1-1; 7 bases agree with TRBD1. Germline V gene data show CDR1 as MNHNS and CDR2 as SASEGT. This CDR3 has 15 residues. Losses at the gene ends were 7 bases for V and 4 bases for J; bases not matched to a gene: 12. The CDR3 region is CASTPREGAATEAFF. CDR3 DNA sequence: TGTGCCAGCACCCCCCGAGAGGGGGCGGCCACTGAAGCTTTCTTT.